Below are 17 T cell receptor beta chains sequenced from a single sample in a study of blood T cell repertoires in COVID-19. Some clones are missing from TCRdb's copy, which holds only in-frame ones; the method was immunoSEQ multiplex PCR. Among about 150,000 clones listed, 65% to 90% were seen once. The source material was peripheral blood. The receptor source for this set is a woman aged 55-75 years with COVID-19, enrolled during active disease.

The chain employs TRBV5-1 and TRBJ1-6; tentative D call: TRBD1 (6 bases). The germline gives CDR1 SGHRS, CDR2 YFSETQ. V was cut by 2 bases and J by 10 bases, with 16 bases left in between. The CDR3 runs to 15 residues. The CDR3 reads CASSLEQGWYSPLHF. The CDR3 DNA sequence: TGCGCCAGCAGCTTAGAACAGGGATGGTACTCACCCCTCCACTTT.

V usage is TRBV11-1 and J usage is TRBJ2-7, with 9 nucleotides matching TRBD1. CDR1 SGHAT and CDR2 FQDESV come from the germline V gene (reference sequence). Trimming cost V 1 base and J 6 bases; bases outside gene matches: 1. This CDR3 comprises 13 residues. Here the CDR3 DNA reads TGTGCCAGCAGCTTAGGGGACAGGGCCGAGCAGTACGTC. It codes for CASSLGDRAEQYV.

This clone appeared a few times. The V gene is TRBV5-4, the J gene TRBJ2-7, with 7 bases aligning to TRBD1. This CDR3 is 13 amino acids long. V trimming: 4 bases; J trimming: 6 bases; junction bases outside the gene matches: 7. Germline V CDR1 and CDR2: SGHNT, YYREEE (reference sequence). CDR3 amino acids: CASSRGQSSEQYV. CDR3 bases: TGTGCCAGCAGCCGGGGACAGTCCAGCGAGCAGTACGTC.

The rearrangement joins TRBV2 to TRBJ2-1; D perhaps matches TRBD2 (6 bases). The CDR3 consists of 12 residues. CDR1 is SNHLY and CDR2 is FYNNEI in the germline V gene. With 3 bases removed from V and 11 bases from J, the gap between germline ends came to 11 bases. CDR3 coding DNA: TGTGCCAGCAGTGAGCGGGGCCTTAAGCAGTTCTTC. It encodes CASSERGLKQFF.

CDR3 loop: CASSQQQETQYF. The CDR3, as DNA: TGTGCCAGCAGCCAACAACAAGAGACCCAGTACTTC. V gene TRBV3-1 (or the pseudogene TRBV3-2) combines with J gene TRBJ2-5, with D hard to call. From germline, CDR1 is LGHDT and CDR2 YNNKEL (reference sequence). The V end was cut by 2 bases, the J end by 2 bases, with 3 bases between. The CDR3 runs to 12 residues.

This sequence joins TRBV7-8 and TRBJ2-7; 8 nucleotides match TRBD1. J was trimmed by 1 base and V by 6 bases; bases with no gene match: 8. This CDR3 spans 15 amino acids. CDR1 is SGHVS and CDR2 is FQNEAQ in the germline V gene. The CDR3 nucleotides are TGTGCCAGCAGTAGTCGTCGGACAGGGTCCTACGAGCAGTACTTC. Residues: CASSSRRTGSYEQYF.

This chain connects TRBV7-6 to TRBJ1-3; tentatively, D is TRBD1 (6 bases). The germline V gene has CDR1 SGHVS and CDR2 FNYEAQ. Deletions cut 4 bases from V and 1 base from J, with 14 bases between. There are 16 residues in the CDR3. CDR3 loop: CASSSNRAPSGNTIYF. DNA of the CDR3: TGTGCCAGCAGCTCTAACAGGGCTCCATCTGGAAACACCATATATTTT.

The genes are TRBV5-1 and TRBJ2-7; D unresolved. The length of the CDR3 is 15 residues. Between the trimmed V and J ends, which lost 4 bases and 0 bases, there was a span of 14 bases. Germline CDR1 is SGHRS and CDR2 is YFSETQ. DNA for the CDR3: TGCGCCAGCAGCATGCTAGTTCCTACCTCCTACGAGCAGTACTTC. The encoded protein is CASSMLVPTSYEQYF. Combining the CDR3 with reference TRBV5-1 and TRBJ2-7 gives the whole variable domain KAGVTQTPRYLIKTRGQQVTLSCSPISGHRSVSWYQQTPGQGLQFLFEYFSETQRNKGNFPGRFSGRQFSNSRSEMNVSTLELGDSALYLCASSMLVPTSYEQYFGPGTRLTVT.

The V and J genes are TRBV29-1 and TRBJ1-2; a weak D match, TRBD1 (5 bases). Germline V gives CDR1 SQVTM, CDR2 ANQGSEA. The CDR3 length is 11 residues. Trimming took 4 bases from V and 6 from J, leaving 9 bases between them. Here the CDR3 DNA reads TGCAGCGTTGGTGGGGGGAATGGCTACACCTTC. This gives the protein CSVGGGNGYTF. Variable domain in full (rest from reference TRBV29-1 and TRBJ1-2): SAVISQKPSRDICQRGTSLTIQCQVDSQVTMMFWYRQQPGQSLTLIATANQGSEATYESGFVIDKFPISRPNLTFSTLTVSNMSPEDSSIYLCSVGGGNGYTFGSGTRLTVV.

The chain links TRBV6-2 or TRBV6-3 to TRBJ1-6; 7 bases are a match to TRBD1. The CDR3 has 13 residues. Germline V gives CDR1 MNHEY, CDR2 SVGEGT. V lost 5 bases and J lost 9; bases outside the gene matches: 4. The CDR3 nucleotides are TGTGCCAGCAGTAGGGACAGTTTTTCACCCCTCCACTTT. Translated: CASSRDSFSPLHF.

The V and J genes are TRBV19 and TRBJ1-3, with D uncertain. CDR3 length equals 14 residues. Germline loops: CDR1 LNHDA, CDR2 SQIVND (reference sequence). Trimming cost V 3 bases and J 0 bases, with 6 bases left between them. For the CDR3, the DNA is TGTGCCAGTAGTATTGTCCACTCTGGAAACACCATATATTTT. Translation gives CASSIVHSGNTIYF.

The sample holds one count of this clone. This chain connects TRBV19 to TRBJ2-7; D not resolved. Germline CDR1 reads LNHDA; CDR2 reads SQIVND (reference sequence). Trimming left V 6 bases short and J 3 bases short, with 15 bases between. The CDR3 consists of 14 residues. The CDR3 DNA sequence: TGTGCCAGTAGCCAATTCTTACAAAGCTACGAGCAGTACGTC. This gives the protein CASSQFLQSYEQYV.

The J gene is TRBJ2-1, the V gene TRBV25-1; 13 bases agree with TRBD2. This CDR3 has 15 amino acids. The J segment lost 10 bases and the V segment lost 4 bases, leaving 7 bases of the junction unmatched. In germline, CDR1 is MGHDK, CDR2 SYGVNS. CDR3 DNA: TGTGCCAGCAGTGGAACTAGCGGGGGGGCCTCGGAGCAGTTCTTC. The encoded protein is CASSGTSGGASEQFF.

The chain carries TRBV14 and TRBJ2-1, with 9 positions matching TRBD2. V trimming: 1 base; J trimming: 10 bases; junction bases outside the gene matches: 11. The CDR3 has 16 residues. The germline CDR1 and CDR2 sequences are SGHDN and FVKESK. DNA of the CDR3: TGTGCCAGCAGCCAAGGAACGGGGGGACTAGCCGCAGAGCAGTTCTTC. This gives the protein CASSQGTGGLAAEQFF.

J is TRBJ1-3 and V is TRBV9; 7 bases fit TRBD1. CDR3 size: 15 residues. The trim removed 0 bases at V and 2 bases at J, leaving 2 bases unmatched. Germline V gene sequence: CDR1 SGDLS, CDR2 YYNGEE. Here the CDR3 DNA reads TGTGCCAGCAGCGTAGAGGGGGCCCCTGGAAACACCATATATTTT. It translates to CASSVEGAPGNTIYF.

The chain has TRBV5-1 and TRBJ1-6; 10 bases are shared with TRBD1. The junction had 9 bases not matched to a gene; V was cut back by 1 base and J by 8 bases. The CDR3 consists of 17 residues. Germline CDR1 SGHRS, CDR2 YFSETQ. This CDR3 is CASSLPRQGAQDSPLHF. As DNA, the CDR3 is TGCGCCAGCAGCTTGCCCCGACAGGGGGCTCAGGATTCACCCCTCCACTTT.

This clone was seen a single time. This sequence joins TRBV11-1 and TRBJ2-1, with TRBD2 identical over 10 bases. The CDR3 sequence is 13 residues long. Germline CDR1 and CDR2: SGHAT and FQDESV (reference sequence). With 8 bases clipped from V and 7 bases from J, the junction kept 5 bases outside the gene matches. The CDR3 DNA reads TGTGCCAGCTATCAGCGGGGGGGAAATGAGCAGTTCTTC. Translated: CASYQRGGNEQFF.